This TCR beta chain came from a study of cytomegalovirus exposure and HLA in healthy donors. Study-level points and caveats: The classifier, whose performance was assessed in both the original and validation cohorts, reportedly diagnosed cytomegalovirus status with high specificity and sensitivity. Whilst most TCR sequences proved rare, a subset of public TCRs occurred across many donors. Cytomegalovirus association was listed for approximately 150 TCR beta chains.

The trim removed 0 bases at V and 7 bases at J, leaving 20 bases unmatched. This CDR3 spans 20 amino acids. Per the germline V gene, CDR1 is SGHRS and CDR2 is YFSETQ. The protocol was immunoSEQ multiplex PCR, while the TCRdb copy is restricted to in-frame clones and leaves out a portion. This table holds about 220,000 clones, around 90% found once. This clone was seen only once. Its target is unknown. Sample: PBMCs. The clonotype originates from a woman younger than 30 in good health and CMV-seronegative. The chain links TRBV5-1 to TRBJ2-3; 10 nucleotides line up with TRBD2. The CDR3 DNA sequence: TGCGCCAGCAGCTTGGCCGGCGAACTAGCGGGAAATAGACTCACGTATACGCAGTATTTT. It is translated as CASSLAGELAGNRLTYTQYF.